These 13 T cell receptor beta chains were all obtained from the same sample, sequenced in a study of cytomegalovirus exposure and HLA in healthy donors. The repertoire was sequenced with immunoSEQ multiplex PCR; TCRdb's copy has only in-frame clones and lacks some. Of about 170,000 clones listed, 89% are singletons. The sequencing input was PBMCs. The receptor source for this set is a woman aged 18-35 years in good health and CMV-seropositive.

This chain joins TRBV11-3 and TRBJ1-1; D is uncertain. Trimming removed 5 bases from V and 4 bases from J, with 20 bases in between. Per the germline V gene, CDR1 is SGHNT and CDR2 is YENEEA. CDR3 length: 16 residues. The DNA for the CDR3 is TGTGCCAGCAGCCCTCTTTGGTTAGATGCTGGCACTGAAGCTTTCTTT. Protein: CASSPLWLDAGTEAFF.

The V call is TRBV2, the J call TRBJ1-2; D is uncertain. The CDR3 consists of 13 residues. Germline loops: CDR1 SNHLY, CDR2 FYNNEI. The V end was cut by 11 bases, the J end by 4 bases, with 17 bases between. CDR3 in amino acids: CAVRREEGYGYTF. The CDR3 nucleotides are TGTGCCGTCCGGAGGGAGGAGGGCTATGGCTACACCTTC. The entire variable domain, with the rest obtained from reference TRBV2 and TRBJ1-2, is as follows: EPEVTQTPSHQVTQMGQEVILRCVPISNHLYFYWYRQILGQKVEFLVSFYNNEISEKSEIFDDQFSVERPDGSNFTLKIRSTKLEDSAMYFCAVRREEGYGYTFGSGTRLTVV.

This clone has only a few counts. The genes are TRBV6-4 and TRBJ1-2; D possibly corresponds to TRBD1 (5 bases). Germline CDR1 and CDR2: MRHNA and SNTAGT. CDR3 size: 13 residues. Trimming took 6 bases from V and 6 from J, leaving 14 bases between them. CDR3 protein: CASSGDSGNGYTF. In DNA, the CDR3 is TGTGCCAGCAGCGGGGACTCTGGGAATGGCTACACCTTC.

The chain links TRBV6-5 to TRBJ2-3, with 10 positions matching TRBD2. Germline V CDR1 and CDR2: MNHEY, SVGAGI. V gave up 8 bases and J gave up 6 bases; unmatched junction bases: 5. The CDR3 has 13 residues. The CDR3 DNA reads as TGTGCCAGCCTAGCGGGAGTAGGTGATACGCAGTATTTT. Protein: CASLAGVGDTQYF.

The chain links TRBV7-2 to TRBJ2-7; 9 nucleotides line up with TRBD1. The V segment lost 3 bases and the J segment 2 bases; nucleotides outside the gene matches: 5. From germline, CDR1 is SGHTA and CDR2 FQGNSA. The CDR3 extends over 15 amino acids. The DNA of the CDR3 is TGTGCCAGCAGCTTCAAGGGGGACAGGGCCTACGAGCAGTACTTC. The encoded protein is CASSFKGDRAYEQYF.

The chain combines TRBV7-8 with TRBJ1-2; tentative D call: TRBD1 (6 bases). Deletions cut 3 bases from V and 5 bases from J, with 19 bases between. This CDR3 spans 16 amino acids. Germline lookup yields CDR1 SGHVS and CDR2 FQNEAQ. The CDR3 region is CASSLTSGAPRYGYTF. In DNA form, the CDR3 reads TGTGCCAGCAGCTTGACTTCAGGGGCACCTCGATATGGCTACACCTTC. Using reference TRBV7-8 and TRBJ1-2 for the parts outside the CDR3, the full variable domain is GAGVSQSPRYKVAKRGQDVALRCDPISGHVSLFWYQQALGQGPEFLTYFQNEAQLDKSGLPSDRFFAERPEGSVSTLKIQRTQQEDSAVYLCASSLTSGAPRYGYTFGSGTRLTVV.

This chain links TRBV7-3 with TRBJ2-7, with a possible D match to TRBD2 (6 bases). Germline CDR1 reads SGHTA; CDR2 reads FQGTGA. CDR3 length: 17 residues. Trimming stripped 1 base from V and 6 bases from J, with 22 bases between. This CDR3 reads CASSLKAGPANGREQYF. The CDR3 region has the DNA TGTGCCAGCAGCTTAAAGGCGGGACCAGCAAACGGACGCGAGCAGTACTTC.

The rearrangement uses TRBV9 and TRBJ1-3, with no clear D. CDR1 SGDLS and CDR2 YYNGEE come from the germline V gene. Trimming removed 4 bases at V and 0 bases at J, with 8 bases between. This CDR3 is built from 14 residues. The CDR3 region has the DNA TGTGCCAGCAGCCCTTACATCTCTGGAAACACCATATATTTT. Amino acid sequence: CASSPYISGNTIYF.

This chain joins TRBV6-6 and TRBJ1-2; D is unclear. The CDR3 length is 14 residues. V lost 0 bases, J lost 10 bases, and 15 bases lay in between. CDR1 is MNHNY and CDR2 is SVGAGI in the germline V gene (reference sequence). Here the CDR3 DNA reads TGTGCCAGCAGTTACTCGAGTTCGGGTGGAGACTACACCTTC. Its protein product is CASSYSSSGGDYTF.

This clone was seen a single time. This chain uses TRBV6-1 with TRBJ2-7; D call uncertain. This CDR3 spans 13 amino acids. The germline gives CDR1 MNHNS, CDR2 SASEGT. Trimming took 5 bases from V and 4 from J, leaving 12 bases between them. In DNA, the CDR3 is TGTGCCAGCAGTCTCTATCAACTATACGAGCAGTACTTC. Translating it yields CASSLYQLYEQYF.

The chain recombines TRBV10-1 with TRBJ2-3; D unresolved. V shed 3 bases and J shed 2 bases, with 6 bases lying between them. The CDR3 has 13 amino acids. CDR1 is WNHNN and CDR2 is SYGVQD in the germline V gene (reference sequence). CDR3 DNA sequence: TGCGCCAGCAGTGACTCTACCACAGATACGCAGTATTTT. Its protein is CASSDSTTDTQYF.

This sequence joins TRBV29-1 and TRBJ2-1; no definite D call. Per germline, CDR1 SQVTM and CDR2 ANQGSEA. Trimming pared 8 bases from V and 2 bases from J, leaving 19 bases between. CDR3 length equals 15 residues. CDR3 in amino acids: CSSKGRGSTYNEQFF. CDR3 in DNA: TGCAGCTCTAAAGGAAGAGGAAGTACCTACAATGAGCAGTTCTTC.

V gene TRBV9 combines with J gene TRBJ1-1; a possible D gene is TRBD1 (5 bases). V lost 2 bases to trimming and J lost 4 bases, with 12 bases between them. Germline assignment: CDR1 SGDLS and CDR2 YYNGEE. CDR3 length equals 14 residues. The CDR3 loop is CASSVEGRVTEAFF. CDR3 bases: TGTGCCAGCAGCGTGGAGGGGCGCGTCACTGAAGCTTTCTTT.